This T cell receptor (beta chain) was sequenced in a study of blood T cell repertoires in COVID-19. About the study: Whether acute or convalescent, the COVID-19 samples came from the United States, Italy and Spain.

Per the original data handling: Amplification from reference gene primers served as the basis for estimated nucleated cell counts. Profiled with immunoSEQ multiplex PCR; TCRdb holds only in-frame clones, not every one. That table supplies the V and J calls and clone size; D and trimming were determined from the DNA. The sample has roughly 140,000 clones, over 80% seen once. V was clipped by 5 bases and J by 1 base, with 13 bases between them. The CDR3 length is 15 residues. CDR1 and CDR2 (germline): SGHRS, YFSETQ. The chain combines TRBV5-1 with TRBJ2-1, with D maybe TRBD2 (6 bases). The clonotype was recovered from a woman of 80 years or more with acute or convalescent COVID-19. The specimen sequenced was peripheral blood. The CDR3 spells CASRAGTGSYNEQFF. Written as DNA, the CDR3 is TGCGCCAGCAGGGCGGGGACGGGATCCTACAATGAGCAGTTCTTC.